The clone carrying this T cell receptor beta chain was counted only a few times. Its antigen remains unknown. This sample is part of a study of cytomegalovirus exposure and HLA in healthy donors. Vbeta (60) and Jbeta (13) primers were used in the PCR. Generated by immunoSEQ multiplex PCR, the TCRdb table keeps only in-frame clones and is missing some. The sample holds under 200,000 clones; around 80% are singletons and the top ten take 5.7%. Study results and caveats: The Asian-associated ancestry cluster reportedly had fewer N-insertions than the roughly 720-donor mean in a later analysis. The analysis excluded some indistinguishable V segments, including TRBV6-2 and TRBV6-3. A previous analysis found most TCR beta V segments productive roughly 90% or roughly 30% of the time.

V was cut by 3 bases and J by 8 bases, with 10 bases left in between. Germline V CDR1 and CDR2: LNHDA, SQIVND (reference sequence). The CDR3 loop spans 12 amino acids. The chain links TRBV19 to TRBJ1-2, with D possibly TRBD1 on 6 matching bases. This sequence originates from a man aged 40-49 years in good health and CMV-seronegative. The sequenced sample was PBMCs. The CDR3 DNA reads as TGTGCCAGTAGTATCGAGGGGGACGGCTACACCTTC. This translates into CASSIEGDGYTF.